In its sample, the clone carrying this T cell receptor (beta chain) was seen a few times. The target antigen is unknown. The data derive from a study of CD8 T cells in ankylosing spondylitis. Making the TCR beta libraries involved quantitative 5'-RACE with molecular barcodes. TCRdb reanalysed the 5' RACE reads using MiXCR and keeps one entry per CDR3 protein. This sample has just over 350,000 distinct CDR3 sequences, with 20% found just once. The study, taken as a whole, reports: Researchers reportedly found disease-linked clones significantly enriched in matched ankylosing spondylitis synovial fluid. Both synovial fluid and blood in reactive arthritis had previously been reported to carry some motif variants. Disease-linked clones bore a CD8+ phenotype, appearing relatively rarely in peripheral blood.

The sample comprised blood, either unsorted or a sorted T cell fraction (not recorded which). The receptor's source is a male donor with ankylosing spondylitis or in good health (not recorded which).

The CDR3 nucleotides read TGTGCCAGCAGCGTGGGAGAGTCCTACGAGCAGTACTTC. Translation gives CASSVGESYEQYF. The chain couples TRBV9 to TRBJ2-7, with D possibly being TRBD2 (5 bases). The CDR3 extends over 13 amino acids. Germline V gives CDR1 SGDLS, CDR2 YYNGEE. The ends were cut back, 2 bases at V and 1 base at J, with 7 bases in the middle.